This T cell receptor (beta chain) is from a study of T cell changes during pregnancy in multiple sclerosis. Per the germline V gene, CDR1 is SEHNR and CDR2 is FQNEAQ (reference sequence). The CDR3 consists of 14 residues. Trimming left V 5 bases short and J 8 bases short, with 15 bases between. Clones were read by immunoSEQ multiplex PCR, and TCRdb kept only the in-frame ones, dropping some. The repertoire has some 40,000 clones, around nine tenths of them found once; the top ten carry around 0.6%. Here the sequenced sample was CD4+ T cells from peripheral blood mononuclear cells, taken in the first trimester of pregnancy. The sequence was collected from a female donor with multiple sclerosis, enrolled in a pregnancy study. The chain links TRBV7-9 to TRBJ1-4; no reliable D call. Written as DNA, the CDR3 is TGTGCCAGCAGCCGCCACGAGGCCGGGGAAAAACTGTTTTTT. Encoded protein: CASSRHEAGEKLFF.